The T cell receptor (beta chain) under discussion was sequenced for a study of T cell responses to AZD1222 COVID-19 vaccine. Study-wide results and limits: Only a handful of AZD1222 recipients, several in all, had baseline seropositivity. Spike regions recognized by vaccine-associated CD4 TCRs spanned the protein, led by 160-218 and 743-854. Donor demographics were predominantly white British with a female majority; clonal diversity may be underestimated.

Germline CDR1 SGHTA, CDR2 FQGTGA. The CDR3 sequence is 16 residues long. V trimming: 4 bases; J trimming: 3 bases; junction bases outside the gene matches: 9. Here immunoSEQ multiplex PCR was the method, and the copy in TCRdb shows in-frame clones only, minus some. The table lists about 120,000 clones, 80% to 95% of them singletons. In the case of this clone: Its antigen is undetermined.

The chain carries TRBV7-3 and TRBJ2-3; 8 nucleotides line up with TRBD2. The receptor was isolated from an adult who received the MenACWY meningococcal vaccine as a control. This specimen was peripheral blood, taken 28 days after the second dose of the MenACWY control vaccine. This CDR3 reads CASSSGAAGGTDTQYF. CDR3 nucleotides: TGTGCCAGCAGCTCTGGCGCGGCGGGAGGAACAGATACGCAGTATTTT. Full variable domain (rest looked up from reference TRBV7-3 and TRBJ2-3): GAGVSQTPSNKVTEKGKYVELRCDPISGHTALYWYRQSLGQGPEFLIYFQGTGAADDSGLPNDRFFAVRPEGSVSTLKIQRTERGDSAVYLCASSSGAAGGTDTQYFGPGTRLTVL.